This section outlines one T cell receptor beta chain sequence together with its context. The data stem from a study of T cells in Graves' hyperthyroidism and ophthalmopathy. Regions amplified from RNA transcripts were the TCR beta CDR3 regions. The TCR CDR3 was amplified in a first-round RT-PCR using the HTBI primer set. A single record per CDR3 protein comes from TCRdb applying MiXCR to the multiplex PCR reads. The table has roughly 360,000 distinct CDR3 sequences, roughly 12% seen once. CDR1 and CDR2 from the germline V gene are MDHEN and SYDVKM. V lost 6 bases, J lost 7 bases, and 19 bases lay in between. CDR3 length: 15 amino acids.

The receptor's source is a man aged 25-40 years with Graves' hyperthyroidism that later progressed to Graves' ophthalmopathy. The rearrangement uses TRBV28 and TRBJ1-5; unclear D gene. Sample: blood. CDR3 coding DNA: TGTGCCAGCAGCCCCGGCACGGAGATTCACCAGCCCCAGCATTTT. Amino acid sequence: CASSPGTEIHQPQHF.